Below, 21 T cell receptor beta chains from the same sample are listed, as sequenced in a study of pediatric ulcerative colitis (dated by TCRdb to between 2018 and 2021). The library was prepared using the immunoSEQ multiplex PCR assay. The immuneACCESS repertoire file appears here via TCRdb, limited to in-frame rearrangements. These files lack a portion of the clones; in checked studies, under half of the deficit traces to unresolved V genes, and the cause of the others is not known. The sample has roughly 54,000 clones on record, around 87% of them singletons. The ten largest clonotypes hold about 1.5% of the sample. Sequenced input: blood. Receptors were obtained from a boy younger than 18 who was a control in a study of pediatric ulcerative colitis.

This sequence joins TRBV6-1 and TRBJ2-7; 9 bases line up with TRBD1. The CDR3 is 16 residues long. The trim removed 4 bases at V and 5 bases at J, leaving 12 bases unmatched. The V gene's germline CDR1 is MNHNS and CDR2 SASEGT. The CDR3 DNA is TGTGCCAGCAGTGGGACCTCCGGGACAGGGAACGACGAGCAGTACTTC. It codes for CASSGTSGTGNDEQYF.

V is TRBV7-2 and J is TRBJ2-4, with 7 positions matching TRBD1. V dropped 4 bases and J dropped 0; count of bases not matched to a gene: 12. The CDR3 spans 18 residues. The germline V gene encodes CDR1 SGHTA and CDR2 FQGNSA. The DNA of the CDR3 is TGTGCCAGCAGCTCCCGACGACAGGGACGAGGAGCCAAAAACATTCAGTACTTC. The encoded protein is CASSSRRQGRGAKNIQYF.

The chain links TRBV28 to TRBJ1-3, with 9 bases lining up with TRBD1. Per the germline V gene, CDR1 is MDHEN and CDR2 is SYDVKM. The CDR3 is 17 residues long. J was trimmed by 0 bases and V by 2 bases; bases with no gene match: 5. CDR3 residues: CASSLGGQGYSGNTIYF. CDR3 coding DNA: TGTGCCAGCAGTTTAGGGGGACAGGGCTACTCTGGAAACACCATATATTTT.

The rearrangement joins TRBV6-6 to TRBJ2-4; D may be TRBD1 (5 bases). Germline values: CDR1 MNHNY, CDR2 SVGAGI (reference sequence). The V end lost 3 bases, the J end lost 3 bases, and 6 bases lay between the germline ends. The CDR3 has 13 residues. The CDR3 spells CASSYDSKNIQYF. The CDR3 DNA reads as TGTGCCAGCAGTTATGACAGCAAAAACATTCAGTACTTC.

The CDR3, as DNA: TGTGCCACCAGCAGAGTATGGGGGAGGGAGGGCGAGACCCAGTACTTC. Its translation is CATSRVWGREGETQYF. The chain recombines TRBV15 with TRBJ2-5; 7 positions agree with TRBD2. V was clipped by 1 base and J by 5 bases; unmatched bases: 10. This CDR3 has 16 amino acids. Per germline, CDR1 LNHNV and CDR2 YYDKDF (reference sequence).

This chain joins TRBV2 and TRBJ2-2, with D unclear. Trimming took 7 bases from V and 5 from J, leaving 8 bases between them. The CDR3 is made up of 12 amino acids. CDR1 and CDR2 (germline): SNHLY, FYNNEI. CDR3 in amino acids: CASTPATGELFF. The CDR3 nucleotides read TGTGCCAGCACCCCCGCTACCGGGGAGCTGTTTTTT.

This CDR3 is CASSQEHARASYEQYF. Written as DNA, the CDR3 is TGCGCCAGCAGCCAAGAGCACGCCCGGGCTAGCTACGAGCAGTACTTC. The chain is built from TRBV4-3 and TRBJ2-7; D is unclear. There are 16 residues in the CDR3. CDR1 LGHNA and CDR2 YSLEER come from the germline V gene. V was pared by 0 bases and J by 3 bases, with 15 bases between.

V gene TRBV11-1 combines with J gene TRBJ1-1, with 8 bases identical to TRBD1. Germline trimming cut 2 bases from V and 3 bases from J; bases unmatched to any gene: 8. Germline V gene sequence: CDR1 SGHAT, CDR2 FQDESV (reference sequence). The length of the CDR3 is 16 residues. In DNA form, the CDR3 reads TGTGCCAGCAGCTTAATCCTTTTGGGACAGGACACTGAAGCTTTCTTT. This gives the protein CASSLILLGQDTEAFF.

V gene TRBV19 combines with J gene TRBJ2-3; D remains unclear. The V and J ends lost 0 bases and 5 bases respectively, with 6 bases between them. Germline loops: CDR1 LNHDA, CDR2 SQIVND (reference sequence). CDR3 length equals 13 residues. CDR3 protein: CASSIDDGDTQYF. CDR3 bases: TGTGCCAGTAGTATAGATGACGGAGATACGCAGTATTTT. Full variable domain (missing parts from reference TRBV19 and TRBJ2-3): DGGITQSPKYLFRKEGQNVTLSCEQNLNHDAMYWYRQDPGQGLRLIYYSQIVNDFQKGDIAEGYSVSREKKESFPLTVTSAQKNPTAFYLCASSIDDGDTQYFGPGTRLTVL.

The chain recombines TRBV29-1 with TRBJ2-7; 7 bases are a match to TRBD1. Per the germline V gene, CDR1 is SQVTM and CDR2 is ANQGSEA. V was pared by 6 bases and J by 0 bases, with 5 bases of the junction left unmatched. The CDR3 has 13 amino acids. DNA for the CDR3: TGCAGCGTCGGGACAGACAGCTCCTACGAGCAGTACTTC. Protein product: CSVGTDSSYEQYF.

The CDR3 loop is CASSQDLRGAYNEQFF. CDR3 DNA: TGCGCCAGCAGCCAAGATTTGCGGGGGGCTTACAATGAGCAGTTCTTC. The chain is built from TRBV4-3 and TRBJ2-1; 8 bases align to TRBD2. The V gene's germline CDR1 is LGHNA and CDR2 YSLEER. The CDR3 length is 16 residues. V trimming: 0 bases; J trimming: 4 bases; junction bases outside the gene matches: 5.

The rearrangement joins TRBV9 to TRBJ1-5, with D unresolved. The V end lost 0 bases, the J end lost 3 bases, and 10 bases lay between the germline ends. From germline, CDR1 is SGDLS and CDR2 YYNGEE. This CDR3 is 15 amino acids long. The DNA of the CDR3 is TGTGCCAGCAGCGTAGACAGTTCGGACAATCAGCCCCAGCATTTT. Protein product: CASSVDSSDNQPQHF.

The V gene is TRBV29-1, the J gene TRBJ2-7, with 10 positions matching TRBD1. V shed 5 bases and J 2 bases; nucleotides not matched to a gene: 9. Per germline, CDR1 SQVTM and CDR2 ANQGSEA. The CDR3 has 15 amino acids. CDR3 coding DNA: TGCAGCGTTAAAAGGGGGACAGGGGAAGCCTACGAGCAGTACTTC. It codes for CSVKRGTGEAYEQYF.

The chain employs TRBV6-1 and TRBJ1-2; D not certain. This CDR3 contains 14 residues. Trimming left V 4 bases short and J 8 bases short, with 17 bases between. Germline CDR1 MNHNS, CDR2 SASEGT. This chain's CDR3 is CASSVSSWESGYTF. In nucleotides, the CDR3 is TGTGCCAGCAGTGTCTCCAGCTGGGAGTCCGGCTACACCTTC.

The chain couples TRBV28 to TRBJ2-2; TRBD1 agrees at 8 bases. Losses at the gene ends were 5 bases for V and 0 bases for J; bases not matched to a gene: 2. The CDR3 is 15 residues long. Germline CDR1 MDHEN, CDR2 SYDVKM. The CDR3: CASSLQGANTGELFF. The DNA for the CDR3 is TGTGCCAGCAGTCTACAGGGGGCGAACACCGGGGAGCTGTTTTTT.

V and J are TRBV18 and TRBJ2-7, with TRBD2 identical over 13 bases. The CDR3 has 15 amino acids. Germline V gives CDR1 KGHSH, CDR2 LQKENI. The V gene end was trimmed by 3 bases and the J gene end by 7 bases; junction bases not matched to a gene: 6. The CDR3 spells CASSPTSGGAGEQYF. The CDR3 DNA sequence: TGTGCCAGCTCACCTACTAGCGGGGGGGCCGGAGAGCAGTACTTC.

V usage is TRBV7-9 and J usage is TRBJ2-7; TRBD1 aligns across 7 bases. CDR3 length: 15 amino acids. CDR1 SEHNR and CDR2 FQNEAQ come from the germline V gene (reference sequence). After removal of 5 bases from V and 0 bases from J, the junction contained 7 bases not matched to a gene. CDR3 nucleotides: TGTGCCAGCAGCCCGCGACAGGGAACCTCCTACGAGCAGTACTTC. It codes for CASSPRQGTSYEQYF.

The genes are TRBV6-1 and TRBJ1-2; D is possibly TRBD1 (5 bases). CDR1 and CDR2 from the germline V gene are MNHNS and SASEGT. The CDR3 totals 15 residues. V was pared by 4 bases and J by 7 bases, with 19 bases between. The DNA for the CDR3 is TGTGCCAGCAGTGGGACCCTGGACACACAGCGTGGCTACACCTTC. As protein: CASSGTLDTQRGYTF.

The rearrangement links TRBV10-2 to TRBJ2-7, with D hard to call. The germline gives CDR1 WSHSY, CDR2 SAAADI. The CDR3 is 11 residues long. V lost 0 bases and J lost 7, with 4 bases in between. The CDR3 coding sequence is TGCGCCAGCAGTGAGTCGGGGGAGCAGTACTTC. The encoded protein is CASSESGEQYF.

The chain joins TRBV11-2 to TRBJ2-1; D perhaps matches TRBD2 (6 bases). Per the germline V gene, CDR1 is SGHAT and CDR2 is FQNNGV. The V end lost 5 bases, the J end lost 5 bases, and 13 bases lay between the germline ends. The CDR3 length is 14 residues. The CDR3 bases are TGTGCCAGCAGCCTCATTCGCGGGAACAATGAGCAGTTCTTC. It codes for CASSLIRGNNEQFF.

The chain is built from TRBV10-3 and TRBJ1-1; the match to TRBD1 covers 7 bases. Germline V CDR1 and CDR2: ENHRY, SYGVKD. The CDR3 is 14 amino acids. With V trimmed by 5 bases and J by 6 bases, 9 bases remained unmatched. The CDR3 sequence is CAISWGQRSAEAFF. The CDR3 DNA sequence: TGTGCCATCAGTTGGGGACAGCGAAGCGCTGAAGCTTTCTTT.